This entry lists 22 T cell receptor beta chains sequenced from one sample in a study of cytomegalovirus exposure and HLA in healthy donors. The study ran its PCR with 60 Vbeta and 13 Jbeta primers. Some clones are missing from TCRdb's copy, which holds only in-frame ones; the method was immunoSEQ multiplex PCR. Of 30,000 to 40,000 clones detected, almost 70% appear once; the ten largest clones hold 3% to 4.5%. Sequenced material: PBMCs. The receptors here all came from a man aged 35 to 55 in good health and CMV-seronegative.

This clone came up a few times. J is TRBJ2-6 and V is TRBV6-1, with a weak D call TRBD1 (6 bases). This CDR3 region has 15 residues. Germline CDR1 and CDR2: MNHNS and SASEGT. Trimming pared 4 bases from V and 1 base from J, leaving 8 bases between. Written as DNA, the CDR3 is TGTGCCAGCAGTGTACAGGGTTCTGGGGCCAACGTCCTGACTTTC. This sequence encodes CASSVQGSGANVLTF.

In this sample, this clone turned up a few times. The gene calls are TRBV7-9 and TRBJ1-1; D is undetermined. The CDR3 is 14 residues long. Between the trimmed V and J ends, which lost 2 bases and 0 bases, there was a span of 7 bases. Germline-derived CDR1 and CDR2 are SEHNR and FQNEAQ (reference sequence). CDR3 nucleotide sequence: TGTGCCAGCAGCTTAACCACAGTGAACACTGAAGCTTTCTTT. It encodes CASSLTTVNTEAFF.

The J gene is TRBJ2-7, the V gene TRBV30; 12 bases line up with TRBD1. J gave up 7 bases and V 5 bases, and 9 bases lay outside the gene matches. CDR1 is GTSNPN and CDR2 is SVGIG in the germline V gene (reference sequence). This CDR3 region has 14 residues. This chain's CDR3 is CAWDPGQGAWEQYF. Written as DNA, the CDR3 is TGTGCCTGGGACCCGGGACAGGGGGCATGGGAGCAGTACTTC.

The V gene is TRBV18, the J gene TRBJ2-5; possible D gene TRBD1, 6 bases. This CDR3 is built from 15 residues. Trimming stripped 3 bases from V and 1 base from J, with 12 bases between. Germline CDR1 reads KGHSH; CDR2 reads LQKENI. CDR3 nucleotide sequence: TGTGCCAGCTCACCCCCCGGGACACTCCAAGAGACCCAGTACTTC. Encoded protein: CASSPPGTLQETQYF. The full variable domain, completed using reference TRBV18 and TRBJ2-5, is NAGVMQNPRHLVRRRGQEARLRCSPMKGHSHVYWYRQLPEEGLKFMVYLQKENIIDESGMPKERFSAEFPKEGPSILRIQQVVRGDSAAYFCASSPPGTLQETQYFGPGTRLLVL.

The V gene is TRBV5-6, the J gene TRBJ1-4; D gene uncertain. V lost 3 bases to trimming and J lost 5 bases, with 8 bases between them. The CDR3 contains 13 residues. The germline V gene has CDR1 SGHDT and CDR2 YYEEEE. Here the CDR3 reads CASSWGGNEKLFF. CDR3 DNA sequence: TGTGCCAGCAGCTGGGGAGGGAATGAAAAACTGTTTTTT.

J is TRBJ2-5 and V is TRBV5-4, with 12 bases lining up with TRBD1. The CDR3 extends over 15 amino acids. V shed 4 bases and J 5 bases; nucleotides not matched to a gene: 6. Per germline, CDR1 SGHNT and CDR2 YYREEE (reference sequence). DNA of the CDR3: TGTGCCAGCAGCCCCGGGACAGGGGGCTTCGAGACCCAGTACTTC. Amino acids: CASSPGTGGFETQYF.

The gene calls are TRBV5-1 and TRBJ1-2, with 7 bases identical to TRBD1. The V gene's germline CDR1 is SGHRS and CDR2 YFSETQ. CDR3 length equals 15 residues. The V segment lost 1 base and the J segment 2 bases; nucleotides outside the gene matches: 5. The CDR3 DNA sequence: TGCGCCAGCAGCTTGTCAGGGGGACGGAACTATGGCTACACCTTC. Protein sequence: CASSLSGGRNYGYTF.

The chain carries TRBV9 and TRBJ2-2; 9 bases line up with TRBD1. There are 16 residues in the CDR3. Germline CDR1 SGDLS, CDR2 YYNGEE. V gave up 3 bases and J gave up 4 bases; unmatched junction bases: 7. Written as DNA, the CDR3 is TGTGCCAGCAGCGCCCGGACAGGGGCCCTCACCGGGGAGCTGTTTTTT. Residues: CASSARTGALTGELFF.

The V and J genes are TRBV11-1 and TRBJ2-7; TRBD1 agrees at 7 bases. V lost 5 bases and J lost 0; bases outside the gene matches: 7. The CDR3 loop spans 15 amino acids. Germline-derived CDR1 and CDR2 are SGHAT and FQDESV (reference sequence). The CDR3 spells CASSMDRTISYEQYF. DNA of the CDR3: TGTGCCAGCAGCATGGACAGGACGATCTCCTACGAGCAGTACTTC.

The chain couples TRBV28 to TRBJ1-5, with 9 bases fitting TRBD1. V trimming: 7 bases; J trimming: 7 bases; junction bases outside the gene matches: 8. The CDR3 is 14 residues long. The germline V gene has CDR1 MDHEN and CDR2 SYDVKM. Here the CDR3 DNA reads TGTGCCAGCACCTTAGACAGGGGGGGCCAGCCCCAGCATTTT. It translates to CASTLDRGGQPQHF.

V is TRBV5-1 and J is TRBJ2-4, with D perhaps TRBD1 (6 bases). V was cut by 4 bases and J by 8 bases, with 16 bases left in between. The CDR3 totals 14 residues. Germline CDR1 reads SGHRS; CDR2 reads YFSETQ. This CDR3 is CASSPGQEGDIQYF. CDR3 nucleotide sequence: TGCGCCAGCAGCCCCGGACAAGAGGGGGACATTCAGTACTTC.

This clone was seen more than once but under ten times. The chain couples TRBV6-4 to TRBJ2-3, with D unresolved. The CDR3 is 15 residues long. Trimming stripped 2 bases from V and 1 base from J, with 10 bases between. Germline CDR1 and CDR2: MRHNA and SNTAGT. CDR3 loop: CASSDRAEGTDTQYF. CDR3 DNA: TGTGCCAGCAGTGACCGAGCAGAGGGCACAGATACGCAGTATTTT.

This clone was observed a few times. The chain employs TRBV6-1 and TRBJ1-2; no clear D. V dropped 7 bases and J dropped 1 base, with 16 bases sitting between them. The CDR3 covers 15 residues. Germline assignment: CDR1 MNHNS and CDR2 SASEGT. CDR3 in DNA: TGTGCCAGCACCCTAAAGGAAGGAGATAACTATGGCTACACCTTC. This translates into CASTLKEGDNYGYTF.

V is TRBV6-5 and J is TRBJ2-2, with D possibly being TRBD2 (6 bases). The germline gives CDR1 MNHEY, CDR2 SVGAGI. This CDR3 spans 11 amino acids. V lost 5 bases and J 10 bases, leaving 8 bases between the germline ends. CDR3 DNA: TGTGCCAGCAGTAAGGGACTGGAGCTGTTTTTT. It translates to CASSKGLELFF.

J is TRBJ2-7 and V is TRBV4-2; 7 bases line up with TRBD1. Losses at the gene ends were 4 bases for V and 0 bases for J; bases not matched to a gene: 9. CDR3 length: 16 residues. Germline CDR1 is LGHNA and CDR2 is YNFKEQ. Here the CDR3 reads CASSLVGTDDSYEQYF. The CDR3 bases are TGTGCCAGCAGCCTAGTAGGGACAGATGACTCCTACGAGCAGTACTTC.

The chain carries TRBV7-6 and TRBJ1-2; 8 bases match TRBD1. V was clipped by 5 bases and J by 8 bases; unmatched bases: 13. The CDR3 totals 15 residues. CDR1 and CDR2 (germline): SGHVS, FNYEAQ. The CDR3 spells CASSPQHQGAGGYTF. DNA of the CDR3: TGTGCCAGCAGCCCGCAACATCAGGGGGCAGGAGGCTACACCTTC.

This chain uses TRBV19 with TRBJ2-2; 8 bases map to TRBD2. This CDR3 comprises 14 residues. V lost 2 bases and J lost 5; bases outside the gene matches: 1. CDR1 is LNHDA, CDR2 SQIVND, per germline (reference sequence). This CDR3 is CASSIREGTGELFF. The CDR3 nucleotides read TGTGCCAGTAGTATACGGGAGGGGACCGGGGAGCTGTTTTTT. The entire variable domain, with the rest obtained from reference TRBV19 and TRBJ2-2, is as follows: DGGITQSPKYLFRKEGQNVTLSCEQNLNHDAMYWYRQDPGQGLRLIYYSQIVNDFQKGDIAEGYSVSREKKESFPLTVTSAQKNPTAFYLCASSIREGTGELFFGEGSRLTVL.

V and J are TRBV19 and TRBJ1-2; D not certain. Germline V lookup: CDR1 LNHDA, CDR2 SQIVND (reference sequence). The CDR3 runs 11 residues. The CDR3: CATAGIVGYTF. CDR3 bases: TGTGCAACGGCGGGGATAGTTGGCTACACCTTC.

This clone has only a few counts. This rearrangement joins TRBV7-8 to TRBJ1-6; TRBD1 matches at 8 bases. The CDR3 spans 16 residues. CDR1 SGHVS and CDR2 FQNEAQ come from the germline V gene. Trimming removed 1 base from V and 10 bases from J; junction bases left unmatched: 9. DNA of the CDR3: TGTGCCAGCAGCTTAGGTGCCGGGACAGGTATCTCACCCCTCCACTTT. Its protein product is CASSLGAGTGISPLHF.

This chain joins TRBV5-4 and TRBJ2-6, with 11 positions matching TRBD1. V was clipped by 4 bases and J by 3 bases; unmatched bases: 9. The CDR3 has 18 residues. Germline CDR1 reads SGHNT; CDR2 reads YYREEE (reference sequence). CDR3 amino acids: CASSAWTGGANGANVLTF. In nucleotides, the CDR3 is TGTGCCAGCAGCGCCTGGACAGGGGGCGCAAATGGGGCCAACGTCCTGACTTTC. The full variable domain, in which reference TRBV5-4 and TRBJ2-6 provide the parts outside the CDR3, is ETGVTQSPTHLIKTRGQQVTLRCSSQSGHNTVSWYQQALGQGPQFIFQYYREEENGRGNFPPRFSGLQFPNYSSELNVNALELDDSALYLCASSAWTGGANGANVLTFGAGSRLTVL.

V usage is TRBV6-5 and J usage is TRBJ2-7; possible D gene TRBD2, 6 bases. CDR3 length: 16 amino acids. V lost 4 bases and J 6 bases, leaving 22 bases between the germline ends. Looked up from germline, CDR1 is MNHEY and CDR2 is SVGAGI. The CDR3 region has the DNA TGTGCCAGCAGTTTGGAGGGGAAAGGAGGGTTGGGCGAGCAGTACTTC. It codes for CASSLEGKGGLGEQYF.

The chain carries TRBV30 and TRBJ2-4, with 12 bases identical to TRBD2. The CDR3 length is 18 residues. CDR1 GTSNPN and CDR2 SVGIG come from the germline V gene (reference sequence). Trimming took 3 bases from V and 1 from J; bases not matched to a gene: 10. The CDR3 is CAWRELAGGPGAKNIQYF. CDR3 nucleotide sequence: TGTGCCTGGAGAGAGCTAGCGGGGGGGCCGGGCGCCAAAAACATTCAGTACTTC.